Sequencing of this T cell receptor beta chain was carried out in a study of blood T cells in healthy people across ages. Study results and limitations: With naive T cell percentage, TCR beta diversity showed a strong correlation.

The sample, 7.5 to 10 milliliters of peripheral blood, was drawn from each donor. A word on this clonotype: Its specificity is not known.

V lost 3 bases, J lost 7 bases, and 14 bases lay in between. The CDR3 covers 15 residues. Looked up from germline, CDR1 is KGHDR and CDR2 is SFDVKD. A second PCR of 7 to 11 cycles used a sample-barcoded 5' primer and a J-beta primer mix. Each cDNA molecule received a tag from a template-switch adaptor that had 12 random nucleotides. Each CDR3 protein gets one entry after TCRdb re-called the 5' RACE reads with MiXCR. The table has approximately 490,000 distinct CDR3 sequences, 24% seen once; the top ten hold just under 9%. The sample also formed part of further work on T cells of mothers and their children. In that study: Versus unrelated pairs, overlap was slightly higher in related mother-child pairs, without reaching significance.

This rearrangement joins TRBV24-1 to TRBJ2-2; either TRBD1 or TRBD2 may supply D (5 bases each). This TCR was recovered from a boy between 10 and 17 years old in good health. Material: blood. CDR3 loop: CATSDNKPGGGELFF. DNA of the CDR3: TGTGCCACCAGTGATAACAAGCCTGGGGGCGGGGAGCTGTTTTTT.